Sequencing of this T cell receptor beta chain was carried out in a study of shared clonotypes between healthy human individuals. Turning to the study itself: Three plates each covered CD4 naive and memory; CD8 naive two, CD8 memory one.

At a deep level, the assay was run. Original methodology: ImmunoSEQ yielded junction-only sequences lacking quality scores, so filtering differed. TCRdb's copy holds only in-frame clones and misses some; the assay was immunoSEQ multiplex PCR. Clone size and V and J calls were adopted from that table, with D and trimming inferred from the DNA. This sample has about 680,000 clones, with 90% to 95% found just once. The germline V gene encodes CDR1 SGHNT and CDR2 YENEEA. J was trimmed by 5 bases and V by 5 bases; bases with no gene match: 8. The CDR3 is made up of 14 amino acids. In regard to this clone: What it binds is not known.

Study findings and constraints: At large depth, rarefaction still showed sorted-subset sequencing to be incomplete.

Terminally differentiated effector memory CD45RA+ cells were left out of the naive CD8 fraction, which was CD45RO-negative and positively selected for CCR7. Sequencing was done on a sample of naive CD8+ T cells sorted from blood. This TCR came from a man aged 25 to 45 in good health. The chain carries TRBV11-3 and TRBJ2-7, with TRBD1 identical over 8 bases. The CDR3 DNA reads as TGTGCCAGCAGCGCCAGGACAGGGAAAAACGAGCAGTACTTC. Translating gives CASSARTGKNEQYF.